Following are 17 T cell receptor beta chains from one sample sequenced in a study of T cell repertoires in cytomegalovirus infection. TCRdb fed the reads into MiXCR, producing one record per CDR3 protein. The sample includes about 450,000 distinct CDR3 sequences, 25% to 40% seen only once; the top ten take about an eighth. The sequenced sample consisted of PBMCs. These receptors originate from a human donor in good health (CMV status not recorded). Some clones in this sample may be carry-over from other donors' samples.

This clonotype was counted between two and nine times. This rearrangement joins TRBV11-2 to TRBJ2-5; D uncertain. Per germline, CDR1 SGHAT and CDR2 FQNNGV. The CDR3 totals 14 residues. V lost 5 bases to trimming and J lost 5 bases, with 15 bases between them. In DNA form, the CDR3 reads TGTGCCAGCAGCCCTCGGGCCTGGGCGGAGACCCAGTACTTC. This sequence encodes CASSPRAWAETQYF.

This clonotype was seen a handful of times. The chain couples TRBV6-5 to TRBJ2-7; D is possibly TRBD2 (6 bases). This CDR3 is 13 amino acids long. Trimming stripped 6 bases from V and 5 bases from J, with 14 bases between. CDR1 MNHEY and CDR2 SVGAGI come from the germline V gene. CDR3 region: CASRRLGGDEQYF. The CDR3 DNA reads TGTGCCAGCAGGCGACTGGGGGGTGACGAGCAGTACTTC.

Details on this clonotype: Being one base from a much bigger clone, this may be a read error. The chain is built from TRBV11-3 and TRBJ2-3; no definite D call. This CDR3 has 13 amino acids. The germline V gene has CDR1 SGHNT and CDR2 YENEEA. As DNA, the CDR3 is TGTGCCAGCAGCCCGGCCTCTGTGGATACGCCGTATTTT. This gives the protein CASSPASVDTPYF.

This clonotype was seen a few times. The chain joins TRBV5-4 to TRBJ2-1, with 8 positions matching TRBD2. The V segment lost 0 bases and the J segment 7 bases; nucleotides outside the gene matches: 6. The CDR3 spans 15 residues. Germline V gene sequence: CDR1 SGHNT, CDR2 YYREEE (reference sequence). The CDR3 DNA follows: TGTGCCAGCAGCTTGGGGCGGGGGGACCTGAATGAGCAGTTCTTC. It codes for CASSLGRGDLNEQFF.

V gene TRBV9 combines with J gene TRBJ2-7, with D perhaps given as TRBD1 or TRBD2 (5 bases each). The CDR3 loop spans 15 amino acids. Deletions cut 2 bases from V and 2 bases from J, with 14 bases between. In germline, CDR1 is SGDLS, CDR2 YYNGEE. CDR3 residues: CASSVGEGRPYEQYF. The CDR3 DNA sequence: TGTGCCAGCAGCGTTGGAGAGGGACGACCCTACGAGCAGTACTTC. Supplemented by reference TRBV9 and TRBJ2-7, the full variable domain reads DSGVTQTPKHLITATGQRVTLRCSPRSGDLSVYWYQQSLDQGLQFLIQYYNGEERAKGNILERFSAQQFPDLHSELNLSSLELGDSALYFCASSVGEGRPYEQYFGPGTRLTVT.

The gene calls are TRBV7-9 and TRBJ1-5; D unclear. Germline V gives CDR1 SEHNR, CDR2 FQNEAQ (reference sequence). CDR3 length: 12 residues. Trimming took 5 bases from V and 6 from J, leaving 8 bases between them. The CDR3: CASSSPAQPQHF. The CDR3 bases are TGTGCCAGCAGCAGCCCGGCTCAGCCCCAGCATTTT. The variable domain in full, completed from reference TRBV7-9 and TRBJ1-5, reads DTGVSQNPRHKITKRGQNVTFRCDPISEHNRLYWYRQTLGQGPEFLTYFQNEAQLEKSRLLSDRFSAERPKGSFSTLEIQRTEQGDSAMYLCASSSPAQPQHFGDGTRLSIL.

The gene calls are TRBV19 and TRBJ2-7; 11 bases align to TRBD1. The CDR3 loop spans 15 amino acids. Trimming took 3 bases from V and 0 from J; bases not matched to a gene: 1. Germline lookup yields CDR1 LNHDA and CDR2 SQIVND (reference sequence). The CDR3 is CASSMGQGVSYEQYF. CDR3 bases: TGTGCCAGTAGTATGGGACAGGGGGTCTCCTACGAGCAGTACTTC.

This chain connects TRBV18 to TRBJ2-3; D may be TRBD2 (5 bases). Deletions cut 3 bases from V and 1 base from J, with 11 bases between. CDR3 length: 15 amino acids. The germline V gene has CDR1 KGHSH and CDR2 LQKENI. CDR3 sequence (DNA): TGTGCCAGCTCACCCCCCCCCGGGGGCACAGATACGCAGTATTTT. This translates into CASSPPPGGTDTQYF.

This clonotype was seen a few times. V is TRBV7-9 and J is TRBJ2-6; D is unresolved. The V gene's germline CDR1 is SEHNR and CDR2 FQNEAQ (reference sequence). This CDR3 has 12 amino acids. Trimming took off 5 bases at V and 12 bases at J, with 11 bases between the two ends. CDR3 region: CASSPEAVVLTF. CDR3 in DNA: TGTGCCAGCAGCCCCGAGGCGGTCGTCCTGACTTTC.

The chain uses TRBV7-2 and TRBJ1-4; 7 nucleotides agree with TRBD1. The CDR3 has 15 residues. The germline V gene encodes CDR1 SGHTA and CDR2 FQGNSA. Germline trimming cut 5 bases from V and 4 bases from J; bases unmatched to any gene: 7. DNA of the CDR3: TGTGCCAGCAGCAATCCGGGACAGTATAATGAAAAACTGTTTTTT. Encoded protein: CASSNPGQYNEKLFF. Using reference TRBV7-2 and TRBJ1-4 for the parts outside the CDR3, the full variable domain is GAGVSQSPSNKVTEKGKDVELRCDPISGHTALYWYRQSLGQGLEFLIYFQGNSAPDKSGLPSDRFSAERTGGSVSTLTIQRTQQEDSAVYLCASSNPGQYNEKLFFGSGTQLSVL.

This clonotype was seen many times. J is TRBJ1-4 and V is TRBV4-3; perhaps TRBD1 as D (5 bases). The CDR3 totals 15 residues. The germline gives CDR1 LGHNA, CDR2 YSLEER. The V gene lost 0 bases and the J gene lost 8 bases, with 13 bases spanning the gap. CDR3 bases: TGCGCCAGCAGCCAAGACCGGGGGTTAGGCGAAAAACTGTTTTTT. It is translated as CASSQDRGLGEKLFF.

This clonotype occurred many times. The V gene is TRBV28, the J gene TRBJ2-5, with 9 bases fitting TRBD1. The germline gives CDR1 MDHEN, CDR2 SYDVKM. The CDR3 spans 16 residues. V lost 0 bases to trimming and J lost 5 bases; unmatched junction nucleotides: 7. Here the CDR3 reads CASSLWGDREAETQYF. CDR3 DNA: TGTGCCAGCAGTTTATGGGGGGACAGGGAGGCGGAGACCCAGTACTTC. The entire variable domain, with the rest obtained from reference TRBV28 and TRBJ2-5, is as follows: DVKVTQSSRYLVKRTGEKVFLECVQDMDHENMFWYRQDPGLGLRLIYFSYDVKMKEKGDIPEGYSVSREKKERFSLILESASTNQTSMYLCASSLWGDREAETQYFGPGTRLLVL.

About this clonotype: This may be a read error: a much more frequent sequence differs by one nucleotide. V is TRBV7-2 and J is TRBJ1-2, with D hard to call. Trimming removed 5 bases at V and 4 bases at J, with 17 bases between. The CDR3 spans 15 residues. The germline V gene encodes CDR1 SGHTA and CDR2 FQGNSA. The DNA for the CDR3 is TGTGCCAGCAGCACTAGATGGGCCGGTAGCTATGGCTACACCTTC. It encodes CASSTRWAGSYGYTF.

The chain uses TRBV18 and TRBJ1-5; D remains ambiguous. Between the trimmed V and J ends, which lost 4 bases and 0 bases, there was a span of 22 bases. The CDR3 covers 19 residues. Germline CDR1 and CDR2: KGHSH and LQKENI. The CDR3 here is CASSLQVLPDIYSNQPQHF. As DNA, the CDR3 is TGTGCCAGCTCACTCCAAGTTCTACCCGACATTTATAGCAATCAGCCCCAGCATTTT.

This CDR3 is CSAPLQGEPVETQYF. Here the CDR3 DNA reads TGCAGTGCGCCCCTACAGGGGGAACCGGTGGAGACCCAGTACTTC. This rearrangement joins TRBV20-1 to TRBJ2-5; 8 bases agree with TRBD1. Unmatched junction bases numbered 14, after V lost 6 bases and J lost 5 bases. Per germline, CDR1 DFQATT and CDR2 SNEGSKA (reference sequence). CDR3 length: 15 amino acids.

The gene calls are TRBV6-6 and TRBJ1-2, with TRBD1 as a possible D gene (6 bases). V was pared by 4 bases and J by 6 bases, with 12 bases between. CDR1 and CDR2 (germline): MNHNY, SVGAGI (reference sequence). The CDR3 is made up of 13 amino acids. This chain's CDR3 is CASSFRQAHGYTF. The CDR3 DNA is TGTGCCAGCAGTTTTCGACAGGCTCATGGCTACACCTTC.

The V and J genes are TRBV4-2 and TRBJ2-5; 7 bases map to TRBD1. The CDR3 totals 16 residues. Germline V CDR1 and CDR2: LGHNA, YNFKEQ. Trimming removed 1 base from V and 2 bases from J; junction bases left unmatched: 7. The CDR3 region is CASSQASDREQETQYF. CDR3 DNA: TGTGCCAGCAGCCAAGCATCCGACAGGGAACAAGAGACCCAGTACTTC.